This T cell receptor beta chain is drawn from a study of blood T cell repertoires in COVID-19. Germline V gives CDR1 MDHEN, CDR2 SYDVKM. Trimming took off 10 bases at V and 8 bases at J, with 11 bases between the two ends. This CDR3 is built from 10 residues. TCRdb keeps only in-frame clones here, not all; method: immunoSEQ multiplex PCR. Seen here are about 140,000 clones, 86% observed once, and the top ten hold 8.2%. Sequencing used peripheral blood. The TCR was taken from a woman in her sixties or seventies with acute or convalescent COVID-19. The V and J genes are TRBV28 and TRBJ1-2; D is possibly TRBD1 (5 bases). For the CDR3, the DNA is TGTGCCACCGCAAGGGGAGGCTACACCTTC. It translates to CATARGGYTF.